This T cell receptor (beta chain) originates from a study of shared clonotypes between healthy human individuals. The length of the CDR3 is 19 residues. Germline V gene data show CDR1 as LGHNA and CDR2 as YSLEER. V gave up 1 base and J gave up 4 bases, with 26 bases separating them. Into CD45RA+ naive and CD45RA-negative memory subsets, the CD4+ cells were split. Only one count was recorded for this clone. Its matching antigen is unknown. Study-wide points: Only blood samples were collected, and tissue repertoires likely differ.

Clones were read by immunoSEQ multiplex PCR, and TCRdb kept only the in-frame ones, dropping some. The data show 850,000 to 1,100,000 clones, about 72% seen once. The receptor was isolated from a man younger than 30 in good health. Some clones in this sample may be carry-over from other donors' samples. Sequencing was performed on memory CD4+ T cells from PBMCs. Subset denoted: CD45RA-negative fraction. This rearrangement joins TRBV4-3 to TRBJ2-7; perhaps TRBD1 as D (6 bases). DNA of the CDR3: TGCGCCAGCAGCCAAGTAGGGGGAGTAGGAGGTATGATCTCGTACGAGCAGTACTTC. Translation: CASSQVGGVGGMISYEQYF.